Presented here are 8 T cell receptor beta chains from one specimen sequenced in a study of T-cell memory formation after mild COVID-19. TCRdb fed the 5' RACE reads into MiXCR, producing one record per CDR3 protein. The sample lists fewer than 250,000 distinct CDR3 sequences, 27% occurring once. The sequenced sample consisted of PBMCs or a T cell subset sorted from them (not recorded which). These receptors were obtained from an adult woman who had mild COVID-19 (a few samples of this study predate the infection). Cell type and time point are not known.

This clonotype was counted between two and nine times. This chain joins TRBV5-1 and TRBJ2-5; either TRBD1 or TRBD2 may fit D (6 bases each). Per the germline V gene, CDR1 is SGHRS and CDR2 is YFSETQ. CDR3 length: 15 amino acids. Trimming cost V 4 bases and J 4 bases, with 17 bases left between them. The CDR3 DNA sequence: TGCGCCAGCAGCCCTTCGGGGGCCTCAAGAGAGACCCAGTACTTC. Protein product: CASSPSGASRETQYF.

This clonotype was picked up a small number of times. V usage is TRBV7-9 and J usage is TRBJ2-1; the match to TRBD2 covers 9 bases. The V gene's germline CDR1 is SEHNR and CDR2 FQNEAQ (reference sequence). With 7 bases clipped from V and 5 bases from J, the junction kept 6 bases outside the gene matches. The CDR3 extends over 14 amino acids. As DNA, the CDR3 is TGTGCCAGCACCACAAGCGGGGGGCACAATGAGCAGTTCTTC. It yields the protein CASTTSGGHNEQFF.

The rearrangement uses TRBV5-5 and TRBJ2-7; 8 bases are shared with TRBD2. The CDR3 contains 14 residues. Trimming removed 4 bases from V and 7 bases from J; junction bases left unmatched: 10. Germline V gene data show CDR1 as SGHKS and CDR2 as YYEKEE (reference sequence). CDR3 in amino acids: CASSPWTSSGEQYF. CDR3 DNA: TGTGCCAGCAGCCCCTGGACTAGCTCCGGAGAGCAGTACTTC.

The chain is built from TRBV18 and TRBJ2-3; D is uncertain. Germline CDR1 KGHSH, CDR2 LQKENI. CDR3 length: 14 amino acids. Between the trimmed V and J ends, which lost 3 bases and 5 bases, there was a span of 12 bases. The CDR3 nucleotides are TGTGCCAGCTCACCTCGTGTGGTTGGAGATACGCAGTATTTT. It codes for CASSPRVVGDTQYF.

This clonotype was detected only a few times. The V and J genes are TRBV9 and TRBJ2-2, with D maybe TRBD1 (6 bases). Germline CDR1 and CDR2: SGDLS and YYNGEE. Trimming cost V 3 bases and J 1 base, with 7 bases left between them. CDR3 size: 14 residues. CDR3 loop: CASSATGNTGELFF. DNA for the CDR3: TGTGCCAGCAGCGCGACAGGGAACACCGGGGAGCTGTTTTTT.

CDR3 protein: CSARPQETQYF. DNA of the CDR3: TGCAGTGCTAGACCCCAAGAGACCCAGTACTTC. The rearrangement links TRBV20-1 to TRBJ2-5; D call uncertain. With 2 bases removed from V and 1 base from J, the gap between germline ends came to 2 bases. The CDR3 contains 11 residues. Germline-derived CDR1 and CDR2 are DFQATT and SNEGSKA (reference sequence).

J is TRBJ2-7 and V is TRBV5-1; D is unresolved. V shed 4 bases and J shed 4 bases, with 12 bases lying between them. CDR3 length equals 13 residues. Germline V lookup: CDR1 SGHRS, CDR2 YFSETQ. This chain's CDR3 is CASSGRNPYEQYF. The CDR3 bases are TGCGCCAGCAGCGGACGGAATCCGTACGAGCAGTACTTC.

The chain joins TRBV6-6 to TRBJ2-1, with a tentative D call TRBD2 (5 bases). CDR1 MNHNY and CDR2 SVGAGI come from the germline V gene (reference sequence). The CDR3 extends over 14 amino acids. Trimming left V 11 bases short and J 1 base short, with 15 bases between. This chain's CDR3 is CASAVGGSYNEQFF. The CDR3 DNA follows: TGTGCCTCAGCGGTTGGCGGGTCCTACAATGAGCAGTTCTTC.